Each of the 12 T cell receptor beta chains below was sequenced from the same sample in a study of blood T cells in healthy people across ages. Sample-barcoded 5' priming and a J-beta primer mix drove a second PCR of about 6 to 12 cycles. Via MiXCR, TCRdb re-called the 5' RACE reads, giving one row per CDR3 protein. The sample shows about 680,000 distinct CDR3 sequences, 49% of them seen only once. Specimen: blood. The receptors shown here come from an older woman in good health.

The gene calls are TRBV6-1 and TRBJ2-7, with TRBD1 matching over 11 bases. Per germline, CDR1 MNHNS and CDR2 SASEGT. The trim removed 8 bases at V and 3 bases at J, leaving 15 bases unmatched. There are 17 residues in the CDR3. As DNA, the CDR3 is TGTGCCAGCTGTGGTAGGACAGGGGGCTTTTCAAACTACGAGCAGTACTTC. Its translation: CASCGRTGGFSNYEQYF.

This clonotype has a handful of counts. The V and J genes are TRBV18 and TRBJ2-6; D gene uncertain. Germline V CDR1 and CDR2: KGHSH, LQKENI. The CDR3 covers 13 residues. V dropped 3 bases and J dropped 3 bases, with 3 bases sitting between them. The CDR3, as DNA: TGTGCCAGCTCACCCTATGGGGCCAACGTCCTGACTTTC. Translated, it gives CASSPYGANVLTF.

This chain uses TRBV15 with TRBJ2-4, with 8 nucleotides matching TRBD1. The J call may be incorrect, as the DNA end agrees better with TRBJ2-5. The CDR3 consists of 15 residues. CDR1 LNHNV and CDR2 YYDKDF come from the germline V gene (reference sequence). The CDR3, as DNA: TGTGCCACCAGCTCCGGACAGGGAAACCAAGAGACCCAGTACTTC. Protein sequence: CATSSGQGNQETQYF.

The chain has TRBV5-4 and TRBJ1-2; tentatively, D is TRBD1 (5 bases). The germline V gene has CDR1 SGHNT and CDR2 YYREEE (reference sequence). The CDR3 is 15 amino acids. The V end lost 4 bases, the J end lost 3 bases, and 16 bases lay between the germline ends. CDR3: CASSPPGRTDYGYTF. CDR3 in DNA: TGTGCCAGCAGCCCCCCGGGGCGGACGGACTATGGCTACACCTTC. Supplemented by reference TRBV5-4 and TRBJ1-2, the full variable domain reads ETGVTQSPTHLIKTRGQQVTLRCSSQSGHNTVSWYQQALGQGPQFIFQYYREEENGRGNFPPRFSGLQFPNYSSELNVNALELDDSALYLCASSPPGRTDYGYTFGSGTRLTVV.

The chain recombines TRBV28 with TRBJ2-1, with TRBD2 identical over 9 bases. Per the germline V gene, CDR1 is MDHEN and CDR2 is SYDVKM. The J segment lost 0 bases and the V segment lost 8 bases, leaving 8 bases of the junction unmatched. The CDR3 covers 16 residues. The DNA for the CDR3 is TGTGCCAGCCACTTTAGCGGGAGTGGCTCCTACAATGAGCAGTTCTTC. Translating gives CASHFSGSGSYNEQFF.

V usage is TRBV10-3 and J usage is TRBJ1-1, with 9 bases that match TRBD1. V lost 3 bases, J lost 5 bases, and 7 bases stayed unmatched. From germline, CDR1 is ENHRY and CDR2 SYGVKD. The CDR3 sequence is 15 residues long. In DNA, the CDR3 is TGTGCCATCAGTGACCAGGACAGGGGAGAGACTGAAGCTTTCTTT. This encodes CAISDQDRGETEAFF.

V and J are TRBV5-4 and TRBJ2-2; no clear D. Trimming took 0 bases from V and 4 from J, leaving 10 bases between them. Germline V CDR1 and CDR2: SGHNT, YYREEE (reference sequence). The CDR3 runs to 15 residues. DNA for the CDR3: TGTGCCAGCAGCTTGGAGGGTTTTGGCACCGGGGAGCTGTTTTTT. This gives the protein CASSLEGFGTGELFF. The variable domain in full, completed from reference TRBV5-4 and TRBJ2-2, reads ETGVTQSPTHLIKTRGQQVTLRCSSQSGHNTVSWYQQALGQGPQFIFQYYREEENGRGNFPPRFSGLQFPNYSSELNVNALELDDSALYLCASSLEGFGTGELFFGEGSRLTVL.

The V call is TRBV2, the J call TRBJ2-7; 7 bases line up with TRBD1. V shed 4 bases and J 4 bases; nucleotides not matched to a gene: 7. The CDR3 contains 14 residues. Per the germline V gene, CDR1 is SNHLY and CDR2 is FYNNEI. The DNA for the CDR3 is TGTGCCAGCAGTGTGGACAGGTTCCGGTACGAGCAGTACTTC. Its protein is CASSVDRFRYEQYF.

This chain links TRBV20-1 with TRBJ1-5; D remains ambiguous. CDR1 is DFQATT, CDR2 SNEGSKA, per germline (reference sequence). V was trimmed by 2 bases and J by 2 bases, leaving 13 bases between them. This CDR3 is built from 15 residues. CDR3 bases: TGCAGTGCTAGAACGGCGTCGGCGGGCAATCAGCCCCAGCATTTT. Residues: CSARTASAGNQPQHF.

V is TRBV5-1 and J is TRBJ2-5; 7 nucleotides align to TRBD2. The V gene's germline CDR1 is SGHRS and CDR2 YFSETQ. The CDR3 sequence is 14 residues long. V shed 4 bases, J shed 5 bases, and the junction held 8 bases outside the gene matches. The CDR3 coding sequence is TGCGCCAGCAGCGTGGGGAGGGCCCCTGAGACCCAGTACTTC. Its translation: CASSVGRAPETQYF. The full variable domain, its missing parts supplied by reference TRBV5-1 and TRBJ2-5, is KAGVTQTPRYLIKTRGQQVTLSCSPISGHRSVSWYQQTPGQGLQFLFEYFSETQRNKGNFPGRFSGRQFSNSRSEMNVSTLELGDSALYLCASSVGRAPETQYFGPGTRLLVL.

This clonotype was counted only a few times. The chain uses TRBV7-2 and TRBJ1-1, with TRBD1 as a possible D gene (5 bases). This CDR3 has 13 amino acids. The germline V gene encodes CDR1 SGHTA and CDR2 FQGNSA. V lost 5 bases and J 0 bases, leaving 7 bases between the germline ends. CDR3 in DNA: TGTGCCAGCAGCCAACAGGTGAACACTGAAGCTTTCTTT. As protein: CASSQQVNTEAFF.

The CDR3 protein is CSARAVDYGYTF. In nucleotides, the CDR3 is TGCAGTGCTAGGGCCGTTGACTATGGCTACACCTTC. V and J are TRBV20-1 and TRBJ1-2, with no clear D. The CDR3 runs 12 residues. Germline loops: CDR1 DFQATT, CDR2 SNEGSKA (reference sequence). V lost 3 bases to trimming and J lost 3 bases, with 8 bases between them.